Shown below are 11 T cell receptor beta chains from a single sample sequenced in a study of T cell repertoires in cytomegalovirus infection. TCRdb used MiXCR to reprocess the reads, holding one entry per CDR3 protein. Among roughly 300,000 distinct CDR3 sequences listed, about 25% were seen once. The material sequenced was PBMCs. These receptors were taken from a human donor in good health (CMV status not recorded). Some clones in this sample may be carry-over from other donors' samples.

In this sample, this clonotype turned up many times. This chain uses TRBV5-1 with TRBJ2-1; 7 nucleotides align to TRBD2. This CDR3 spans 15 amino acids. Unmatched junction bases numbered 11, after V lost 7 bases and J lost 4 bases. Germline V lookup: CDR1 SGHRS, CDR2 YFSETQ. The CDR3 nucleotides are TGCGCCAGCCTTAGCGGGCACTCTGGTTACAATGAGCAGTTCTTC. Encoded protein: CASLSGHSGYNEQFF.

This clonotype has just a few counts. CDR3 protein: CASTLHSEGWGYGYTF. CDR3 nucleotides: TGTGCCAGTACCCTCCATAGCGAGGGGTGGGGCTATGGCTACACCTTC. The chain employs TRBV19 and TRBJ1-2, with D maybe TRBD1 (5 bases). Germline V lookup: CDR1 LNHDA, CDR2 SQIVND (reference sequence). There are 16 residues in the CDR3. The V gene lost 7 bases and the J gene lost 4 bases, with 22 bases spanning the gap.

On this clonotype itself: A much larger clone lies one base from this, so it may be a read error. This chain links TRBV7-6 with TRBJ2-4, with a weak D call TRBD2 (5 bases). The V gene's germline CDR1 is SGHVS and CDR2 FNYEAQ. V was clipped by 6 bases and J by 9 bases, with 18 bases between them. CDR3 length equals 14 residues. The CDR3 reads CASRPKPRSGIQYF. CDR3 coding DNA: TGTGCCAGCAGGCCCAAACCACGAAGCGGCATTCAGTACTTC.

Many counts were recorded for this clonotype. This chain links TRBV10-3 with TRBJ2-1; possibly TRBD2 for D (6 bases). The CDR3 totals 18 residues. Trimming left V 4 bases short and J 0 bases short, with 19 bases between. In germline, CDR1 is ENHRY, CDR2 SYGVKD. As DNA, the CDR3 is TGTGCCATCAGTGCGGGACTTACCTCCTTCAGCTCCTACAATGAGCAGTTCTTC. Protein sequence: CAISAGLTSFSSYNEQFF.

The V call is TRBV2, the J call TRBJ1-4; unclear D gene. Germline V CDR1 and CDR2: SNHLY, FYNNEI. Trimming took 6 bases from V and 15 from J, leaving 20 bases between them. The CDR3 runs 13 residues. CDR3 residues: CASSPDRFERMFF. Written as DNA, the CDR3 is TGTGCCAGCAGCCCCGACCGGTTCGAAAGGATGTTTTTT.

This clonotype appeared a few times. The chain recombines TRBV3-1 with TRBJ1-1; D is undetermined. This CDR3 region has 13 residues. Germline V gene lookup returns CDR1 LGHDT and CDR2 YNNKEL (reference sequence). The V and J ends lost 0 bases and 5 bases respectively, with 7 bases between them. CDR3 nucleotides: TGTGCCAGCAGCCAAGAGTGGGGTACTGAAGCTTTCTTT. Residues: CASSQEWGTEAFF.

This clonotype was picked up many times. The chain is built from TRBV28 and TRBJ2-1, with TRBD2 identical over 11 bases. CDR3 size: 16 residues. From germline, CDR1 is MDHEN and CDR2 SYDVKM. With 5 bases clipped from V and 3 bases from J, the junction kept 6 bases outside the gene matches. CDR3 residues: CASSPQLAGVYNEQFF. CDR3 DNA sequence: TGTGCCAGCAGTCCCCAACTAGCGGGGGTCTACAATGAGCAGTTCTTC.

The table lists this clonotype with many counts. The chain links TRBV6-1 to TRBJ2-5, with a possible D match to TRBD1 (5 bases). Germline lookup yields CDR1 MNHNS and CDR2 SASEGT. V was trimmed by 5 bases and J by 1 base, leaving 11 bases between them. The CDR3 is 14 residues long. In DNA form, the CDR3 reads TGTGCCAGCAGTATTCGACAGATCCAAGAGACCCAGTACTTC. It specifies CASSIRQIQETQYF.

J is TRBJ1-2 and V is TRBV2, with a tentative D call TRBD1 (5 bases). This CDR3 region has 13 residues. V lost 4 bases and J 6 bases, leaving 12 bases between the germline ends. Per the germline V gene, CDR1 is SNHLY and CDR2 is FYNNEI. CDR3 DNA sequence: TGTGCCAGCAGTGGGAGAGGGGTCGATGGCTACACCTTC. Translating gives CASSGRGVDGYTF. Full variable domain (rest looked up from reference TRBV2 and TRBJ1-2): EPEVTQTPSHQVTQMGQEVILRCVPISNHLYFYWYRQILGQKVEFLVSFYNNEISEKSEIFDDQFSVERPDGSNFTLKIRSTKLEDSAMYFCASSGRGVDGYTFGSGTRLTVV.

The chain links TRBV29-1 to TRBJ2-7; 7 bases are a match to TRBD1. CDR3 length equals 14 residues. Trimming cost V 4 bases and J 5 bases; bases outside gene matches: 11. Germline-derived CDR1 and CDR2 are SQVTM and ANQGSEA. In DNA, the CDR3 is TGCAGCGTTGGGGTAGGGGACAGACACAACGAGCAGTACTTC. It translates to CSVGVGDRHNEQYF.

The rearrangement links TRBV20-1 to TRBJ1-1, with D possibly matching TRBD1 (6 bases). The V gene lost 5 bases and the J gene lost 7 bases, with 20 bases spanning the gap. Germline CDR1 reads DFQATT; CDR2 reads SNEGSKA (reference sequence). CDR3 size: 14 residues. CDR3 nucleotides: TGCAGTGCTCGGATGAGGGGGACTTTGGATGAAGCTTTCTTT. It specifies CSARMRGTLDEAFF.